Shown below are 4 T cell receptor beta chains from a single sample sequenced in a study of low-dose radiotherapy and immunotherapy resistance in tumors. Priming of first-strand cDNA relied on TRAV- and TRBV-specific primers (covering alpha and beta chains). TCRs were put through roughly 20 PCR cycles of amplification with Phusion. A constant-region primer and the V-primer adapter served as the primer pair. TCRdb called the reads again in MiXCR, with one record for every CDR3 protein. Of around 18,000 distinct CDR3 sequences in the sample, around 72% were seen once. The source is a human donor with advanced metastatic prostate, ovarian, gallbladder or colorectal cancer (not recorded which). This table probably holds off-target reads from a library built for another chain.

This chain joins TRBV5-1 and TRBJ2-7; 8 bases agree with TRBD2. This CDR3 contains 15 residues. After removal of 1 base from V and 2 bases from J, the junction contained 5 bases not matched to a gene. Germline V gene data show CDR1 as SGHRS and CDR2 as YFSETQ. The CDR3 is CASSLRAGAPYEQYF. In nucleotides, the CDR3 is TGCGCCAGCAGCTTGAGAGCGGGGGCCCCCTACGAGCAGTACTTC.

This CDR3 reads CASSKEGQGEVRGNQPQHF. The CDR3 bases are TGTGCCAGCAGCAAGGAGGGACAGGGGGAGGTGAGAGGCAATCAGCCCCAGCATTTT. V usage is TRBV21-1 and J usage is TRBJ1-5; the DNA was not compared with TRBD1, the D call given in the table. TRBV21-1 is shown as a pseudogene. The CDR3 loop spans 19 amino acids.

The chain has TRBV5-1 and TRBJ2-1; D is uncertain. The CDR3 spans 14 residues. Germline lookup yields CDR1 SGHRS and CDR2 YFSETQ. V lost 0 bases, J lost 9 bases, and 13 bases lay in between. The CDR3 loop is CASSLGPWVAEQFF. In nucleotides, the CDR3 is TGCGCCAGCAGCTTGGGGCCCTGGGTTGCTGAGCAGTTCTTC.

The CDR3 DNA is TGTGCCAGTCGGCCGGACAGGGGCTCCTACGAGCAGTACTTC. The encoded protein is CASRPDRGSYEQYF. The chain has TRBV6-2 or TRBV6-3 and TRBJ2-7; 9 bases are a match to TRBD1. This CDR3 has 14 amino acids. Trimming cost V 9 bases and J 0 bases; bases outside gene matches: 6. Germline values: CDR1 MNHEY, CDR2 SVGEGT.